This T cell receptor (beta chain) stems from a study of T-cell reconstitution after alpha-beta-depleted transplantation in children. Researchers prepared the TCRbeta library using unique molecular identifiers, the study reports. TCRdb reanalysed the PCR reads using MiXCR and keeps one entry per CDR3 protein. The table has almost 500,000 distinct CDR3 sequences, around an eighth seen once. V trimming: 2 bases; J trimming: 5 bases; junction bases outside the gene matches: 7. The CDR3 is 15 residues long. The chain recombines TRBV23-1 with TRBJ2-7, with 9 bases matching TRBD1. TRBV23-1 is filed as an ORF, its function uncertain. The sequence was obtained from a human donor who donated a stem cell graft to a child with combined immunodeficiency. The sample in question was PBMCs from the stem cell graft donor, obtained from the stem cell graft. CDR3 DNA: TGCGCCAGCAGTCAACCGGGACAGGGTATCGACGAGCAGTACTTC. Protein: CASSQPGQGIDEQYF.